The T cell receptor beta chain under discussion was sequenced for a study of chemoradiotherapy in HPV16-positive cancers. About the study: Two HPV16-positive patients' cells yielded candidate HPV-specific clones and common motifs. Study-level results: Candidate HPV-specific clones and E7-related TCR motifs grew in tumor during treatment. For HPV16-positive patients, expanding HPV-responsive T cells associated with longer recurrence-free survival.

This clone was counted a single time. Antigen: not known. The assay was immunoSEQ multiplex PCR, and TCRdb's table has in-frame clones only and misses some. This table has just over 7,500 clones, roughly 80% appearing once. The V and J ends lost 2 bases and 6 bases respectively, with 7 bases between them. Germline loops: CDR1 MNHNY, CDR2 SVGAGI (reference sequence). This CDR3 has 13 amino acids. The material was blood, obtained from a patient who underwent chemoradiotherapy. The source of this sequence is a human donor with HPV-associated anogenital cancer. The gene calls are TRBV6-6 and TRBJ2-2, with a possible D match to TRBD1 (5 bases). The CDR3 region is CASSYPGPGELFF. CDR3 DNA: TGTGCCAGCAGTTACCCAGGGCCCGGGGAGCTGTTTTTT.